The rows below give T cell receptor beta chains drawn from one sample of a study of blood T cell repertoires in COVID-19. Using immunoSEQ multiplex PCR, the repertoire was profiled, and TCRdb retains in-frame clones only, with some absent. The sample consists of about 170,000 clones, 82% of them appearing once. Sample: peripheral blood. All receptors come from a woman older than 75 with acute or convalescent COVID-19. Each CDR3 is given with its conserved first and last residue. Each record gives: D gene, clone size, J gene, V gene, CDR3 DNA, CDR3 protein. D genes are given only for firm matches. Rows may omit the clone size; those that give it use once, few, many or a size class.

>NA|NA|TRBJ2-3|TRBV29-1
TGCAGCGTCGAGGGGGTGACAGATACGCAGTATTTT
CSVEGVTDTQYF
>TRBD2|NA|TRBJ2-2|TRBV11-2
TGTGCCAGCAGCCCCGGGAGGGCTTTCGGGGAGCTGTTTTTT
CASSPGRAFGELFF
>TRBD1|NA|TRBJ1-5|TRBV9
TGTGCCAGCAGCGTAGGAGGACAGGGGAATCAGCCCCAGCATTTT
CASSVGGQGNQPQHF
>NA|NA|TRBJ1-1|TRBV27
TGTGCCAGCAGCCGGTATGGGGCCTTGAACACTGAAGCTTTCTTT
CASSRYGALNTEAFF
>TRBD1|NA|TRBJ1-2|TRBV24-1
TGTGCCACCAGTGGCCGACAGGGAGGTGGCTACACCTTC
CATSGRQGGGYTF
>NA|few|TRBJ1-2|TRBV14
TGTGCCAGCAGCCGTTCAGGTTGGCCAGGAGGCTACACCTTC
CASSRSGWPGGYTF
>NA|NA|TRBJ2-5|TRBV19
TGTGCCAGTAGTATAGGAGCGGCAATCAAAGAGACCCAGTACTTC
CASSIGAAIKETQYF
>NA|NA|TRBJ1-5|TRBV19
TGTGCCAGTAGTGAACCAGCGAGGCTCAATCAGCCCCAGCATTTT
CASSEPARLNQPQHF
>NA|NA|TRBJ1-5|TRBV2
TGTGCCAGCAGTGGAACAGGCAATCAGCCCCAGCATTTT
CASSGTGNQPQHF
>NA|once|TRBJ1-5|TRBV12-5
TGTGCTAGTGCCCAGACAGCCCTTAGCAATCAGCCCCAGCATTTT
CASAQTALSNQPQHF
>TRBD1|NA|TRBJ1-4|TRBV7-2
TGTGCCAGCAGCCAAGACAGGGATGGTGCTGAAAAACTGTTTTTT
CASSQDRDGAEKLFF
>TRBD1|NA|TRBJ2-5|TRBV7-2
TGTGCCAGCAGCTTAGAGGGACAGTACCAAGAGACCCAGTACTTC
CASSLEGQYQETQYF
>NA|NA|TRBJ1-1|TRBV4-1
TGCGCCAGCAGCCAAGAGAACAGTCTGAACACTGAAGCTTTCTTT
CASSQENSLNTEAFF
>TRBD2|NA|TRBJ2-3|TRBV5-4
TGTGCCAGCAGCCCGGGGGTAGCGGGAGGGATAGATACGCAGTATTTT
CASSPGVAGGIDTQYF
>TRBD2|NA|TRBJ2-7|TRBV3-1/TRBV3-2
TGTGCCAGCAGCCAGAATCCGGGACTAGCGGGTTACGAGCAGTACTTC
CASSQNPGLAGYEQYF
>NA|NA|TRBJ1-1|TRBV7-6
TGTGCCAGCAGCTCCGGGCCAGCGGAAAGGGAGGACACTGAAGCTTTCTTT
CASSSGPAEREDTEAFF
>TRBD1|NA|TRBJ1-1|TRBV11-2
TGTGCCAGCAGCACAACTGGGTATGGGACAGCTCAAGCTTTCTTT
CASSTTGYGTAQAFF
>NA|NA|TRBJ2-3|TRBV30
TGTGCCTGGACGAGCGGAGGTAGGCAGTATTTT
CAWTSGGRQYF
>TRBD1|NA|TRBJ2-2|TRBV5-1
TGCGCCAGCAGCGACTACAGGGGACCCTCCGGGGAGCTGTTTTTT
CASSDYRGPSGELFF
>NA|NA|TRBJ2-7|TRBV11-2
TGTGCCAGCAGCTCTACGGACGTAGGACAGCCCTCCTACGAGCAGTACTTC
CASSSTDVGQPSYEQYF
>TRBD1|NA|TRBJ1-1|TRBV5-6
TGTGCCAGCAGCCCACGACAGGGGGCTTGGGGCACTGAAGCTTTCTTT
CASSPRQGAWGTEAFF
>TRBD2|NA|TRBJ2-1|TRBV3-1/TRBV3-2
TGTGCCAGCAGCCAAGGGACTAGCCGGATTTACAATGAGCAGTTCTTC
CASSQGTSRIYNEQFF
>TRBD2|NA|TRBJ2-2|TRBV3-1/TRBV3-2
TGTGCCAGCAGGTCACTAGCGGGAGTCGGTGCCGGGGAGCTGTTTTTT
CASRSLAGVGAGELFF
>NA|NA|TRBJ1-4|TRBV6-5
TGTGCCAGCAGAAGAGAGAGTGAAAAACTGTTTTTT
CASRRESEKLFF
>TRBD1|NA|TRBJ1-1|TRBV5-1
TGCGCCAGCAGCTTCGACAGGGGCACTGAAGCTTTCTTT
CASSFDRGTEAFF
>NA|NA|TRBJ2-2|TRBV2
TGTGCCAGCAGTTTGCGTTCGGGTTCCGGGGAGCTGTTTTTT
CASSLRSGSGELFF
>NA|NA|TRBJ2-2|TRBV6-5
TGTGCCAGCAGCCCGGACAGGGAGGGCACCGGGGAGCTGTTTTTT
CASSPDREGTGELFF
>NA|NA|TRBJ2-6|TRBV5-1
TGCGCCAGCGCGGGGCCCGTATCTGGGGCCAACGTCCTGACTTTC
CASAGPVSGANVLTF
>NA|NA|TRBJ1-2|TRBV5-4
TGTGCCAGCAGCTTGGGAAGTGGCACAAACTATGGCTACACCTTC
CASSLGSGTNYGYTF
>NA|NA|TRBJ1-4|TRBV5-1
TGCGCCAGCAGCCCAAACCGGGATTACCGAGAAAAACTGTTTTTT
CASSPNRDYREKLFF
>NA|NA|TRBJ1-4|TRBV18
TGTGCCAGCTCACCTACAACAACTAATGAAAAACTGTTTTTT
CASSPTTTNEKLFF
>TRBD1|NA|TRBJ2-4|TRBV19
TGTGCCAGTAGTTCCAGAGACAGGGACATTCAGTACTTC
CASSSRDRDIQYF
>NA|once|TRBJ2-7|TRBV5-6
TGTGCCAGTGAGCGGCCTGGATCCCTCCGGGAGCAGTACTTC
CASERPGSLREQYF
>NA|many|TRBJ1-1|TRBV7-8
TGTGCCAGCAGCTTACTCCTAGCAGCGAACACTGAAGCTTTCTTT
CASSLLLAANTEAFF
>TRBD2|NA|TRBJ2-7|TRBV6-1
TGTGCCAGCAGTGAAGCCCTAGCGGGTACCTACGAGCAGTACTTC
CASSEALAGTYEQYF
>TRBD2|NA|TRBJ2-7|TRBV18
TGTGCCAGCTCACCATCGACTAGCGGGTATAGCGAGCAGTACTTC
CASSPSTSGYSEQYF
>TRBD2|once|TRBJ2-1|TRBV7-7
TGTGCCAGCAGCTTAGGGCTCGGGGGGTACAATGAGCAGTTCTTC
CASSLGLGGYNEQFF
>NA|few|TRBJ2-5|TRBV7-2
TGTGCCAGCAGCTTATGGAGGGTGTCGGACCAAGAGACCCAGTACTTC
CASSLWRVSDQETQYF
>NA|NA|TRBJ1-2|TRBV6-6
TGTGCCAGCAGTTGGCCGGGGTCGTTGGATGGCTACACCTTC
CASSWPGSLDGYTF
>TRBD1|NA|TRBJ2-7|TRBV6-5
TGTGCCAGCAGCATAGGACAGGGGGCCTACGAGCAGTACTTC
CASSIGQGAYEQYF
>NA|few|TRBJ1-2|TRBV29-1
TGCAGCGTTGCGGAAAGGACAGCAAACTATGGCTACACCTTC
CSVAERTANYGYTF
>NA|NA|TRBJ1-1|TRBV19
TGTGCCAGTAGTATCAACAGCAACACTGAAGCTTTCTTT
CASSINSNTEAFF
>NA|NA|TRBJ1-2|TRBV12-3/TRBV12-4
TGTGCCAGCAGTTTTAATGGAGGCCGTGGCTACACCTTC
CASSFNGGRGYTF
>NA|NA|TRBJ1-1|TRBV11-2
TGTGCCAGCAGCTTAGCTTGGAACACTGAAGCTTTCTTT
CASSLAWNTEAFF
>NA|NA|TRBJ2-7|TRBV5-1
TGCGCCAGCAGCTTCTCCGGGACTTTCCTGGAGCAGTACTTC
CASSFSGTFLEQYF
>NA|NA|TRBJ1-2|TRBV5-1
TGCGCCAGCAGCTTGGCAGGGGAGGGCTATGGCTACACCTTC
CASSLAGEGYGYTF
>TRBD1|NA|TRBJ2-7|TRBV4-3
TGCGCCAGCAGCCACGAAATAACAGGGGCAGGCTCCTACGAGCAGTACTTC
CASSHEITGAGSYEQYF
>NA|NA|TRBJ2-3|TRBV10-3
TGTGCCATCAGTGAGGGGTACTACCCGGCAACAGATACGCAGTATTTT
CAISEGYYPATDTQYF
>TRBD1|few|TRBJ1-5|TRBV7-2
TGTGCCAGCAGCTTACCCGGGACAGTCAATCAGCCCCAGCATTTT
CASSLPGTVNQPQHF
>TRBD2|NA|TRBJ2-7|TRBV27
TGTGCCAGCAGTTTAGGACTAGCCCTACCCCCATTCGAGCAGTACTTC
CASSLGLALPPFEQYF
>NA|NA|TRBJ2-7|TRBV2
TGTGCCAGCACCGAGGGTGTGGGTAGCTCCTACGAGCAGTACTTC
CASTEGVGSSYEQYF
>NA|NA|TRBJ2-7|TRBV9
TGTGCCAGCAGCGTAGGAGGGACAACTTTCGGCTACGAGCAGTACTTC
CASSVGGTTFGYEQYF
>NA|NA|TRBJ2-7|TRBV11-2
TGTGCCAGCAGCTTAGGGCGGGTCGAGCAGTACTTC
CASSLGRVEQYF
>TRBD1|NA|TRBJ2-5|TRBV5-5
TGTGCCAGCAGCCTTTCAGGGGGCGAGGAGACCCAGTACTTC
CASSLSGGEETQYF